The sequence of this T cell receptor beta chain was determined in a study of T cells in Graves' hyperthyroidism and ophthalmopathy. Patients were excluded for uncontrolled infection, other autoimmune disease, pregnancy or lactation. In its sample, this clonotype was seen a few times. Researchers amplified the TCR beta CDR3 regions from RNA transcripts. Carried out on the TCR CDR3, a first-round RT-PCR used the HTBI primer set. TCRdb reprocessed the multiplex PCR reads with MiXCR, giving one entry per CDR3 protein. The sample includes over 500,000 distinct CDR3 sequences, about 16% of them seen just once. What was sequenced was blood. This clonotype originated in a woman aged 30 to 39 with Graves' ophthalmopathy.

The CDR3 nucleotides read TGTGCCAGCAGCTTGCTATTGGCAGATACGCAGTATTTT. Translation gives CASSLLLADTQYF. The chain uses TRBV7-9 and TRBJ2-3; the D is unclear. This CDR3 is built from 13 residues. Between the trimmed V and J ends, which lost 3 bases and 4 bases, there was a span of 8 bases. In germline, CDR1 is SEHNR, CDR2 FQNEAQ (reference sequence).